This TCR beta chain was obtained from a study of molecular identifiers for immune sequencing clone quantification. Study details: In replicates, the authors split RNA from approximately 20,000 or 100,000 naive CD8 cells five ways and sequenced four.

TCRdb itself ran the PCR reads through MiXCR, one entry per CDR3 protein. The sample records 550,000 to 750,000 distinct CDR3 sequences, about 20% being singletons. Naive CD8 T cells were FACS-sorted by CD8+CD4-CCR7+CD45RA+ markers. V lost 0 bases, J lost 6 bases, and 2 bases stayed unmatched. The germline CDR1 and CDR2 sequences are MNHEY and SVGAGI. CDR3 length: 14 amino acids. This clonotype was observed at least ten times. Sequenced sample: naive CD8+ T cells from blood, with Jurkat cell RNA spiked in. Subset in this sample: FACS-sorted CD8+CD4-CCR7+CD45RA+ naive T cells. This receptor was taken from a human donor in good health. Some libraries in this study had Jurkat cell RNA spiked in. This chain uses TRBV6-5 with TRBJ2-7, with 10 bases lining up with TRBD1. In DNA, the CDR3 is TGTGCCAGCAGTTACTCGGACAGGGGGGGCGAGCAGTACTTC. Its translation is CASSYSDRGGEQYF.